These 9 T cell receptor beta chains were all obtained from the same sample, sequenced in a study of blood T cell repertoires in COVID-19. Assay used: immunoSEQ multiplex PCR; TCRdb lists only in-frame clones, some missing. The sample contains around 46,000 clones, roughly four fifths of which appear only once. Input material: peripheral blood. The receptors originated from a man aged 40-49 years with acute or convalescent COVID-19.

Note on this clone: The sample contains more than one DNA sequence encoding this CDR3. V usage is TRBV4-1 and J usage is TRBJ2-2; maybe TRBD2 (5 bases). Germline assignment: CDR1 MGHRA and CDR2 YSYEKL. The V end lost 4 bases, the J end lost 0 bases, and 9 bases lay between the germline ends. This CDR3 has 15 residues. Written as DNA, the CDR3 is TGCGCCAGCAGCCCCTCGGGATCGAACACCGGGGAGCTGTTTTTT. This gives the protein CASSPSGSNTGELFF.

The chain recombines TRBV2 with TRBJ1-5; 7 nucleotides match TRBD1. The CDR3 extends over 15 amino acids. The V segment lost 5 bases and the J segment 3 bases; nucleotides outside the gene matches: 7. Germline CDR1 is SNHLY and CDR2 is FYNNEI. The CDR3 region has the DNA TGTGCCAGCAGTCGGGACAGCGAATACAATCAGCCCCAGCATTTT. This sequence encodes CASSRDSEYNQPQHF.

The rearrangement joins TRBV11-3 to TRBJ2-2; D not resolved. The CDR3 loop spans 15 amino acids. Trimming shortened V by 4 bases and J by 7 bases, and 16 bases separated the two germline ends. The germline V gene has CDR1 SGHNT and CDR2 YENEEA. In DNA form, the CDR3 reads TGTGCCAGCAGCTCCGGGTATTTTCTCGGCGGGGAGCTGTTTTTT. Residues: CASSSGYFLGGELFF.

The CDR3 DNA reads as TGTGCCTGGAGCCCACTCCATCGACAGGGGATGAAAATTTCTCCCCCCGGGCAGTACTTC. Residues: CAWSPLHRQGMKISPPGQYF. The chain is built from TRBV30 and TRBJ2-7; 8 bases line up with TRBD1. CDR1 and CDR2 from the germline V gene are GTSNPN and SVGIG (reference sequence). The junction had 31 bases not matched to a gene; V was cut back by 3 bases and J by 9 bases. The CDR3 has 20 amino acids.

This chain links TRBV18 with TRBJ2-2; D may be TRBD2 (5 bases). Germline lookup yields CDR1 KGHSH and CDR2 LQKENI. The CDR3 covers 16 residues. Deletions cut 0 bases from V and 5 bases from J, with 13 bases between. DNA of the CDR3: TGTGCCAGCTCACCACCGACGGGAAGGGAAACCGGGGAGCTGTTTTTT. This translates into CASSPPTGRETGELFF.

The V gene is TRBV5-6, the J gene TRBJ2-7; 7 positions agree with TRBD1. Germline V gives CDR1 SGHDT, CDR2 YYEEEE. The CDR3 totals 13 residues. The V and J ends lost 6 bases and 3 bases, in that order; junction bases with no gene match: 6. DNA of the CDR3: TGTGCCAGCACCAGGACAGGAAGCTACGAGCAGTACTTC. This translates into CASTRTGSYEQYF.

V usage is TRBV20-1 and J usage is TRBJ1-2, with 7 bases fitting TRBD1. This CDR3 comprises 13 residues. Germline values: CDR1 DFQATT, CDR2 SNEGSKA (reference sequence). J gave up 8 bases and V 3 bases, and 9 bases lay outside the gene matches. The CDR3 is CSASMGDSRGYTF. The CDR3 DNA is TGCAGTGCTAGTATGGGGGACAGTAGGGGCTACACCTTC.

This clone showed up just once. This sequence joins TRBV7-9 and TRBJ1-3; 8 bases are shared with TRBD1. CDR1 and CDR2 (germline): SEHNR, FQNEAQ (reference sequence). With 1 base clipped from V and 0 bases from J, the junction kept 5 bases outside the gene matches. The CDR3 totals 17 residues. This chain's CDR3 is CASSLEQGDFSGNTIYF. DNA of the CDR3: TGTGCCAGCAGCTTAGAACAGGGGGACTTCTCTGGAAACACCATATATTTT.

CDR3 in amino acids: CASSGGRGEPYNSPLHF. Here the CDR3 DNA reads TGTGCCAGCAGCGGAGGGCGGGGTGAGCCCTATAATTCACCCCTCCACTTT. J is TRBJ1-6 and V is TRBV11-2, with no clear D. CDR3 size: 17 residues. Germline assignment: CDR1 SGHAT and CDR2 FQNNGV. Trimming cost V 5 bases and J 2 bases, with 16 bases left between them.